This T cell receptor (beta chain) appears in the sequencing data of a study of OX40 agonist ivuxolimab in advanced cancers. Study outcomes and limitations: Fewer expanded clones were found on average in CD4+ than in CD8+ T cells.

Patients were excluded for autoimmune disease history or systemic immunosuppression. Only in-frame clones appear in the TCRdb table, and some are missing; sequencing was by immunoSEQ multiplex PCR. The profile covers roughly 48,000 clones, with roughly 80% appearing a single time and 1.1% taken by the ten largest. The V gene's germline CDR1 is SGHRS and CDR2 YFSETQ. Trimming left V 5 bases short and J 8 bases short, with 19 bases between. The CDR3 sequence is 15 residues long. Comment on this clone: Its antigen is not known.

The gene calls are TRBV5-1 and TRBJ1-4, with D possibly being TRBD1 (6 bases). This receptor was obtained from an adult with an advanced solid tumor such as melanoma, head and neck, liver or kidney cancer. Sequencing used CD4+ or CD8+ T cells sorted from blood, obtained in a trial of the OX40 agonist ivuxolimab. The CDR3 DNA reads TGCGCCAGCAGGACGACAGGCGTATCCGTCGAAAAACTGTTTTTT. It specifies CASRTTGVSVEKLFF.